These 12 T cell receptor beta chains share one sample of origin, sequenced in a study of T-cell memory formation after mild COVID-19. TCRdb re-called the 5' RACE reads through MiXCR, storing one row per CDR3 protein. The sample shows 450,000 or so distinct CDR3 sequences, 20% of them seen only once. Specimen: PBMCs or a T cell subset sorted from them (not recorded which). The receptor source for this set is an adult woman who had mild COVID-19 (a few samples of this study predate the infection). Cell type and time point are not known.

The chain is built from TRBV5-1 and TRBJ1-1; perhaps TRBD1 as D (6 bases). Trimming removed 2 bases from V and 4 bases from J, with 15 bases in between. The CDR3 has 15 residues. CDR1 SGHRS and CDR2 YFSETQ come from the germline V gene. The CDR3, as DNA: TGCGCCAGCAGCTTTGCGGGGGCCCAGGGCACTGAAGCTTTCTTT. Protein: CASSFAGAQGTEAFF.

In this sample, this clonotype turned up a few times. The chain joins TRBV7-9 to TRBJ2-7; D remains ambiguous. Trimming cost V 1 base and J 3 bases, with 7 bases left between them. The CDR3 spans 13 residues. The germline V gene encodes CDR1 SEHNR and CDR2 FQNEAQ (reference sequence). The CDR3 reads CASSLDQLYEQYF. DNA of the CDR3: TGTGCCAGCAGCTTAGACCAGCTCTACGAGCAGTACTTC.

This clonotype was found a few times. The chain couples TRBV6-2 or TRBV6-3 to TRBJ2-7, with TRBD2 matching 8 bases. The CDR3 runs 13 residues. V shed 2 bases and J 3 bases; nucleotides not matched to a gene: 0. Germline V gene data show CDR1 as MNHEY and CDR2 as SVGEGT. The CDR3 loop reads CASSYAGGYEQYF. The CDR3 DNA is TGTGCCAGCAGTTACGCGGGAGGCTACGAGCAGTACTTC.

This clonotype turned up a few times. V usage is TRBV6-2 or TRBV6-3 and J usage is TRBJ2-5, with TRBD1 matching over 7 bases. The germline CDR1 and CDR2 sequences are MNHEY and SVGEGT. This CDR3 is built from 15 residues. J was trimmed by 1 base and V by 2 bases; bases with no gene match: 4. The CDR3 protein is CASSYHWTGQETQYF. The DNA of the CDR3 is TGTGCCAGCAGTTACCACTGGACAGGCCAAGAGACCCAGTACTTC.

DNA for the CDR3: TGCAGTGCCCGCCGGGGGACTGGAAACACCATATATTTT. It specifies CSARRGTGNTIYF. The chain employs TRBV20-1 and TRBJ1-3; D possibly corresponds to TRBD1 (5 bases). Trimming took 6 bases from V and 2 from J, leaving 11 bases between them. Germline loops: CDR1 DFQATT, CDR2 SNEGSKA (reference sequence). The CDR3 length is 13 residues.

The V call is TRBV12-3 or TRBV12-4, the J call TRBJ1-1, with D tentatively TRBD1 (5 bases). The CDR3 runs 18 residues. V was shortened by 7 bases and J by 3 bases, with 27 bases between the two germline ends. As DNA, the CDR3 is TGTGCCAGCACCTCCCGAGGAAGGGGAGTAACTGGGTACACTGAAGCTTTCTTT. This gives the protein CASTSRGRGVTGYTEAFF.

The rearrangement uses TRBV20-1 and TRBJ1-1; the D is unclear. Germline V gene data show CDR1 as DFQATT and CDR2 as SNEGSKA (reference sequence). The length of the CDR3 is 13 residues. V lost 2 bases and J 0 bases, leaving 7 bases between the germline ends. CDR3 sequence (DNA): TGCAGTGCTAGAAGTAAGCTGAACACTGAAGCTTTCTTT. Translated, it gives CSARSKLNTEAFF.

The chain has TRBV11-2 and TRBJ2-3; D uncertain. CDR3 length equals 12 residues. With 8 bases removed from V and 0 bases from J, the gap between germline ends came to 6 bases. Per the germline V gene, CDR1 is SGHAT and CDR2 is FQNNGV. The CDR3 DNA follows: TGTGCCAGCGAAGGGAGCACAGATACGCAGTATTTT. It translates to CASEGSTDTQYF.

CDR3 sequence reads: CASSVRNEQFF. The CDR3 region has the DNA TGTGCCAGCAGCGTCAGGAATGAGCAGTTCTTC. The chain couples TRBV9 to TRBJ2-1; D is unresolved. Trimming took off 2 bases at V and 7 bases at J, with 4 bases between the two ends. The CDR3 extends over 11 amino acids. Germline V CDR1 and CDR2: SGDLS, YYNGEE.

This chain links TRBV12-3 or TRBV12-4 with TRBJ2-6; tentatively, D is TRBD2 (6 bases). The CDR3 is 17 amino acids. V was clipped by 10 bases and J by 2 bases, with 21 bases between them. The CDR3 spells CAIPRGRWEAGANVLTF. The CDR3 region has the DNA TGTGCCATCCCTAGGGGACGCTGGGAGGCTGGGGCCAACGTCCTGACTTTC.

This clonotype was detected a few times. The CDR3 reads CASSPGGNGEQFF. CDR3 sequence (DNA): TGTGCCAGCTCACCAGGGGGAAACGGCGAGCAGTTCTTC. V gene TRBV18 combines with J gene TRBJ2-1, with D perhaps given as TRBD1 or TRBD2 (5 bases each). This CDR3 region has 13 residues. The V end lost 2 bases, the J end lost 10 bases, and 12 bases lay between the germline ends. The germline V gene encodes CDR1 KGHSH and CDR2 LQKENI.

V gene TRBV2 combines with J gene TRBJ2-5; D unclear. CDR1 and CDR2 from the germline V gene are SNHLY and FYNNEI. The ends were cut back, 2 bases at V and 5 bases at J, with 9 bases in the middle. The CDR3 is made up of 13 amino acids. The CDR3 protein is CASSENLRETQYF. The CDR3 DNA follows: TGTGCCAGCAGTGAAAACCTCAGGGAGACCCAGTACTTC. The whole variable domain, filled in from reference TRBV2 and TRBJ2-5, reads EPEVTQTPSHQVTQMGQEVILRCVPISNHLYFYWYRQILGQKVEFLVSFYNNEISEKSEIFDDQFSVERPDGSNFTLKIRSTKLEDSAMYFCASSENLRETQYFGPGTRLLVL.